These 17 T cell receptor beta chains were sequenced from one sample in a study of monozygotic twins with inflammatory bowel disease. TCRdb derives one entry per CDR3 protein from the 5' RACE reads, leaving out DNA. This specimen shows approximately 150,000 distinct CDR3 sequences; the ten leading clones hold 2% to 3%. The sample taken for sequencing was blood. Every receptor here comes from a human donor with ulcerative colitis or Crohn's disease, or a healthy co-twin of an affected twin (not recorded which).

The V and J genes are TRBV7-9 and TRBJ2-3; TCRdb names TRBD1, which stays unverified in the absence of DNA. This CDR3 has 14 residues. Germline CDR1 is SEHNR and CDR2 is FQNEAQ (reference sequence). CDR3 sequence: CASSLASRGDTQYF.

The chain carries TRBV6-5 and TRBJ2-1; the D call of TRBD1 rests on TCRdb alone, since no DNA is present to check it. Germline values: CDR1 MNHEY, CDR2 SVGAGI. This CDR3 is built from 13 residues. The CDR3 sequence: CASSPFVGGEQFF.

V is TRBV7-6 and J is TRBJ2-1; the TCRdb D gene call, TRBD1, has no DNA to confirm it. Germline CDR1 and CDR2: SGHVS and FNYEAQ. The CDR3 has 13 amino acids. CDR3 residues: CASSLTPRDEQFF.

CDR3 protein: CASGRVPYNEQFF. V gene TRBV6-5 combines with J gene TRBJ2-1; TCRdb designates TRBD1, a call that cannot be tested without DNA. The CDR3 length is 13 residues. The germline CDR1 and CDR2 sequences are MNHEY and SVGAGI.

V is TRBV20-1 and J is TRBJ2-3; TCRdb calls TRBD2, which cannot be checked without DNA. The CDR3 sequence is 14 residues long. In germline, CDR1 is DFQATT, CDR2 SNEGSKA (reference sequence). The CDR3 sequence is CSAVSGRRRDTQYF.

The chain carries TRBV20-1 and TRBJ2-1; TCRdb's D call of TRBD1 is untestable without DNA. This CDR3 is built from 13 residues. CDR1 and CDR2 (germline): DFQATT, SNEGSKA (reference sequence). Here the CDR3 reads CSASGEGYNEQFF.

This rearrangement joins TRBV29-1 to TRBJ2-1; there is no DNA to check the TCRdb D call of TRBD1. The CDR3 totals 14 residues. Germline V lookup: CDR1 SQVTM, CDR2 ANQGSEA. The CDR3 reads CSVEDGTFYNEQFF.

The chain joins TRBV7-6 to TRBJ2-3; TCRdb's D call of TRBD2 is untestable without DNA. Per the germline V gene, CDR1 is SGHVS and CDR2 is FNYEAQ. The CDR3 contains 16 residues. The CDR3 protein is CASSPIAGGGTDTQYF.

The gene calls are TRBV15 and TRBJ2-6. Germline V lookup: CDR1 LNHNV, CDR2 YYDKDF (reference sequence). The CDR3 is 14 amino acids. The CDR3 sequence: CATSRTSGANVLTF.

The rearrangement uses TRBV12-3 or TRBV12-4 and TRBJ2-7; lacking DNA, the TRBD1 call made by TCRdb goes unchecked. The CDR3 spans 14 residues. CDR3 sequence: CASSPLHTSYEQYF.

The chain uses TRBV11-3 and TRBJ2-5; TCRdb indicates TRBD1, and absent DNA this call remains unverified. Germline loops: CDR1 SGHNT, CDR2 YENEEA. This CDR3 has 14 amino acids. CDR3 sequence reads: CASSSGGTQETQYF.

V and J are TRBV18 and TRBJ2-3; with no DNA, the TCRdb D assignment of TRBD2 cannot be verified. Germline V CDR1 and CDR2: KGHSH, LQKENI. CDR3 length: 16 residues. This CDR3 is CASSPQGTTRTDTQYF.

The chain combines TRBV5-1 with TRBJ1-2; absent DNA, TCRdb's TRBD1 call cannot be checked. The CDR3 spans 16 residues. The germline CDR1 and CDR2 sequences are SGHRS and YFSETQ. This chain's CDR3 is CASSWAQGTLLYGYTF.

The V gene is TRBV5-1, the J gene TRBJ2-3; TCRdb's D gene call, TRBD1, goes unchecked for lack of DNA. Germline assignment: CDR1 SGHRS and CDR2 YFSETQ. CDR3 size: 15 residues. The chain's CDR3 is CASSFRGAGTDTQYF.

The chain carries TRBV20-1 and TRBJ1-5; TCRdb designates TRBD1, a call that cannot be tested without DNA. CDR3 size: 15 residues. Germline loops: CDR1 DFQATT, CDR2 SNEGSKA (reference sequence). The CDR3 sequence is CSATRPGQGNQPQHF.

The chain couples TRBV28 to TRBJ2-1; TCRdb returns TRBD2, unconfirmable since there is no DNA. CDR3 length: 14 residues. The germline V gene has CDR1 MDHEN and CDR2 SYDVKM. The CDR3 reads CASSPEVRDNEQFF.

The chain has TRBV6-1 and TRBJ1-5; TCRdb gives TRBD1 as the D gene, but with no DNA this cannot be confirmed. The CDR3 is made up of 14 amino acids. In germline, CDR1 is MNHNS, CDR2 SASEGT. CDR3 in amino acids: CASRRGYSNQPQHF.